Detailed here is one T cell receptor (beta chain). The antigen is not known. The data stem from a study of cytomegalovirus exposure and HLA in healthy donors. Study outcomes and limitations: In a later analysis, a missense DCLRE1C variant was linked to TCR beta V- and J-gene trimming. After further analysis at a later stage, 17,000 or so TCR beta sequences were associated with HLA alleles at 0.05 false discovery rate.

The PCR ran on 60 Vbeta and 13 Jbeta primers. Here immunoSEQ multiplex PCR was the method, and the copy in TCRdb shows in-frame clones only, minus some. The sample consists of approximately 130,000 clones, over 6.5% of them appearing once. Each donor was healthy, and each was a bone marrow donor. Trimming shortened V by 5 bases and J by 10 bases, and 14 bases separated the two germline ends. Germline V gene data show CDR1 as SGHVS and CDR2 as FNYEAQ. CDR3 length: 12 amino acids. The sample taken for sequencing was PBMCs. V usage is TRBV7-6 and J usage is TRBJ1-1; tentatively, D is TRBD1 (5 bases). The clonotype comes from a woman aged 40-49 years in good health and CMV-seropositive. CDR3 sequence (DNA): TGTGCCAGCAGCCCGGGAGGAAGGGGAGCTTTCTTT. Its protein product is CASSPGGRGAFF.